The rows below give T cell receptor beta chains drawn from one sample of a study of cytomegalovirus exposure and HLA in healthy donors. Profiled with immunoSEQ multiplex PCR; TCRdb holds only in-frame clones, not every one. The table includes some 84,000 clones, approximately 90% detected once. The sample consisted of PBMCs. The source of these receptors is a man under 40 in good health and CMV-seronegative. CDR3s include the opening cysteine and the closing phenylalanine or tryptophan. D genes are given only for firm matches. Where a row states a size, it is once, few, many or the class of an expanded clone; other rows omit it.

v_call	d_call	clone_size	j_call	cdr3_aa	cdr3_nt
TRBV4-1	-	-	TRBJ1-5	CASSQDHRGLQPQHF	TGCGCCAGCAGCCAAGATCATCGGGGTCTTCAGCCCCAGCATTTT
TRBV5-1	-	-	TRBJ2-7	CASSLAGVSEEQYF	TGCGCCAGCAGCTTGGCCGGGGTCTCGGAAGAGCAGTACTTC
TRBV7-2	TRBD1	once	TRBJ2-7	CASSYRDSYSYEQYF	TGTGCCAGCAGCTACCGGGACAGCTATTCCTACGAGCAGTACTTC
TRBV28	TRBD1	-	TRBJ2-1	CASITGGPYNEQFF	TGTGCCAGCATCACAGGGGGACCCTACAATGAGCAGTTCTTC
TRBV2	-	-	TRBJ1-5	CASSVYSNQPQHF	TGTGCCAGCAGTGTTTATAGCAATCAGCCCCAGCATTTT
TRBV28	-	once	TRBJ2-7	CASRRIQVSYEQYF	TGTGCCAGCAGAAGGATTCAGGTTTCCTACGAGCAGTACTTC
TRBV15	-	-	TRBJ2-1	CATSTETGNYNEQFF	TGTGCCACCAGCACAGAAACGGGAAACTACAATGAGCAGTTCTTC
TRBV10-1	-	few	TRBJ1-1	CASSDRVTEAFF	TGCGCCAGCAGTGACAGGGTCACTGAAGCTTTCTTT
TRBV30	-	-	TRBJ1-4	CAWSVGRENEKLFF	TGTGCCTGGAGTGTGGGCAGGGAAAATGAAAAACTGTTTTTT
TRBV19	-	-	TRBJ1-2	CATTVRAQANYGYTF	TGTGCCACCACAGTCAGGGCTCAAGCTAACTATGGCTACACCTTC
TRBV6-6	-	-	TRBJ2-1	CASCLSASLGNEQFF	TGTGCCAGTTGCTTGTCGGCTAGCTTGGGGAATGAGCAGTTCTTC
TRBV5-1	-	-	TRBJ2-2	CASSSPRGNTGELFF	TGCGCCAGCAGCTCCCCCAGGGGAAACACCGGGGAGCTGTTTTTT
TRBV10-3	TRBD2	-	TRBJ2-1	CAISETSGRLDNEQFF	TGTGCCATCAGTGAGACTAGCGGGAGGCTGGACAATGAGCAGTTCTTC
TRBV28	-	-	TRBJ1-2	CASTPDSVNYGYTF	TGTGCCAGCACCCCGGACAGTGTTAACTATGGCTACACCTTC
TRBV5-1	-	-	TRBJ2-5	CASSLVLAPAETQYF	TGCGCCAGCAGCTTGGTTCTAGCCCCCGCGGAGACCCAGTACTTC
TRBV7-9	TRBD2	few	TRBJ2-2	CASSARLGGGATGELFF	TGTGCCAGCTCAGCCAGGCTCGGCGGGGGGGCCACCGGGGAGCTGTTTTTT
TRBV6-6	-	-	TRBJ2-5	CASSLRQAQETQYF	TGTGCCAGCAGTTTAAGACAGGCCCAAGAGACCCAGTACTTC